The 15 T cell receptor beta chains below come from one sample, sequenced in a study of T cells in Graves' hyperthyroidism and ophthalmopathy. RNA transcripts were the template for amplifying TCR beta CDR3 regions. The HTBI primer set served for first-round RT-PCR of the TCR CDR3. Each CDR3 protein is one row after TCRdb ran MiXCR on the multiplex PCR reads. The table includes hundreds of thousands of distinct CDR3 sequences, roughly 15% detected once. Sequencing was done on a sample of blood. The source of these receptors is a woman in her 40s with Graves' ophthalmopathy.

This clonotype was counted a few times. This chain uses TRBV7-6 with TRBJ1-1; D is ambiguous. The CDR3 sequence is 17 residues long. The germline CDR1 and CDR2 sequences are SGHVS and FNYEAQ. Trimming removed 3 bases from V and 0 bases from J, with 17 bases in between. The CDR3 DNA is TGTGCCAGCAGCTTGCCCACCATTACTAAAGTGAACACTGAAGCTTTCTTT. Protein sequence: CASSLPTITKVNTEAFF.

The chain combines TRBV5-1 with TRBJ2-5; D assignment may be TRBD1 or TRBD2 (7 bases each). There are 16 residues in the CDR3. V was trimmed by 3 bases and J by 2 bases, leaving 17 bases between them. Per the germline V gene, CDR1 is SGHRS and CDR2 is YFSETQ. CDR3 in DNA: TGCGCCAGCAGCTCCAGGGAGGGGGCTATTCAAGAGACCCAGTACTTC. This gives the protein CASSSREGAIQETQYF. Supplemented by reference TRBV5-1 and TRBJ2-5, the full variable domain reads KAGVTQTPRYLIKTRGQQVTLSCSPISGHRSVSWYQQTPGQGLQFLFEYFSETQRNKGNFPGRFSGRQFSNSRSEMNVSTLELGDSALYLCASSSREGAIQETQYFGPGTRLLVL.

The chain recombines TRBV7-2 with TRBJ2-7, with a possible D match to TRBD2 (6 bases). Germline assignment: CDR1 SGHTA and CDR2 FQGNSA. This CDR3 is 14 amino acids long. Trimming pared 5 bases from V and 2 bases from J, leaving 13 bases between. Here the CDR3 DNA reads TGTGCCAGCAGCCCAAGGAGGGGCGCCTACGAGCAGTACTTC. As protein: CASSPRRGAYEQYF. The full variable domain, in which reference TRBV7-2 and TRBJ2-7 provide the parts outside the CDR3, is GAGVSQSPSNKVTEKGKDVELRCDPISGHTALYWYRQSLGQGLEFLIYFQGNSAPDKSGLPSDRFSAERTGGSVSTLTIQRTQQEDSAVYLCASSPRRGAYEQYFGPGTRLTVT.

This clonotype has just a few counts. V usage is TRBV25-1 and J usage is TRBJ1-5, with D unresolved. CDR3 length equals 17 residues. The germline gives CDR1 MGHDK, CDR2 SYGVNS. The ends were cut back, 2 bases at V and 5 bases at J, with 19 bases in the middle. The CDR3: CASSEMALRGLHQPQHF. DNA for the CDR3: TGTGCCAGCAGTGAAATGGCCCTCCGTGGTCTCCATCAGCCCCAGCATTTT. The full variable domain, with the rest looked up from reference TRBV25-1 and TRBJ1-5, is EADIYQTPRYLVIGTGKKITLECSQTMGHDKMYWYQQDPGMELHLIHYSYGVNSTEKGDLSSESTVSRIRTEHFPLTLESARPSHTSQYLCASSEMALRGLHQPQHFGDGTRLSIL.

This chain uses TRBV12-5 with TRBJ2-3; D possibly uses TRBD1 or TRBD2 (6 bases each). Trimming cost V 1 base and J 3 bases, with 11 bases left between them. From germline, CDR1 is LGHNT and CDR2 FRNRAP. This CDR3 has 15 residues. The CDR3 is CASGLGGAKTDTQYF. The CDR3 DNA follows: TGTGCTAGTGGTTTGGGGGGGGCCAAGACAGATACGCAGTATTTT.

Note on this clonotype: The junction departs from germline at one end; a sequencing error may be responsible. The genes are TRBV10-3 and TRBJ2-3; tentative D call: TRBD2 (5 bases). The CDR3 extends over 13 amino acids. Germline CDR1 is ENHRY and CDR2 is SYGVKD. CDR3 loop: CAIREGGTDTQYF. CDR3 coding DNA: TGTGCCATCCGTGAGGGAGGCACAGATACGCAGTATTTT.

This chain links TRBV4-2 with TRBJ2-3, with a possible D match to TRBD1 (6 bases). Per the germline V gene, CDR1 is LGHNA and CDR2 is YNFKEQ. With 0 bases removed from V and 11 bases from J, the gap between germline ends came to 15 bases. The CDR3 covers 14 residues. The CDR3 region is CASSQDTGKQQQYF. In DNA, the CDR3 is TGTGCCAGCAGCCAAGACACAGGGAAGCAGCAGCAGTATTTT.

This chain links TRBV5-5 with TRBJ1-1; possibly TRBD1 for D (5 bases). Germline V gene lookup returns CDR1 SGHKS and CDR2 YYEKEE (reference sequence). Trimming took 4 bases from V and 3 from J, leaving 13 bases between them. This CDR3 contains 14 residues. The CDR3 region is CASSATGSYTEAFF. The DNA for the CDR3 is TGTGCCAGCAGCGCAACAGGTTCCTACACTGAAGCTTTCTTT.

In the case of this clonotype: A clone one base away is much larger, so this may be a read error. The CDR3 DNA is TGTGCCGGCAGCTTAGGCTCAGAGAATGAGCAGTTCTTC. Encoded protein: CAGSLGSENEQFF. The chain recombines TRBV7-8 with TRBJ2-1; D remains ambiguous. Germline V gene sequence: CDR1 SGHVS, CDR2 FQNEAQ. The CDR3 is 13 residues long.

Comment on this clonotype: Germline and junction disagree at one end, which may indicate a read error. This chain uses TRBV28 with TRBJ2-7, with 11 bases lining up with TRBD1. The CDR3 has 13 residues. Germline V gene data show CDR1 as MDHEN and CDR2 as SYDVKM. CDR3 sequence (DNA): TGTGCCAGCCGGACAGGGGGCATCTACGAGCAGCACTTC. It yields the protein CASRTGGIYEQHF. The full variable domain, its missing parts supplied by reference TRBV28 and TRBJ2-7, is DVKVTQSSRYLVKRTGEKVFLECVQDMDHENMFWYRQDPGLGLRLIYFSYDVKMKEKGDIPEGYSVSREKKERFSLILESASTNQTSMYLCASRTGGIYEQHFGPGTRLTVT.

The chain is built from TRBV28 and TRBJ2-7; D gene uncertain. Trimming removed 5 bases from V and 5 bases from J, with 13 bases in between. Germline assignment: CDR1 MDHEN and CDR2 SYDVKM. The CDR3 is made up of 13 amino acids. The CDR3 DNA reads TGTGCCAGCAGTCCACCTCCGCCCCACGAGCAGTACTTC. As protein: CASSPPPPHEQYF.

This clonotype has more than one count but fewer than ten. The genes are TRBV9 and TRBJ2-1; 10 bases map to TRBD2. Trimming at V came to 0 bases and at J to 6 bases, leaving 12 bases not matched to a gene. The CDR3 sequence is 18 residues long. Germline V CDR1 and CDR2: SGDLS, YYNGEE. This chain's CDR3 is CASSVGLAGVGRLNEQFF. The CDR3, as DNA: TGTGCCAGCAGCGTAGGTCTAGCGGGAGTAGGTAGGCTCAATGAGCAGTTCTTC. Variable domain in full (rest from reference TRBV9 and TRBJ2-1): DSGVTQTPKHLITATGQRVTLRCSPRSGDLSVYWYQQSLDQGLQFLIQYYNGEERAKGNILERFSAQQFPDLHSELNLSSLELGDSALYFCASSVGLAGVGRLNEQFFGPGTRLTVL.

This clonotype has at least ten counts. This chain links TRBV18 with TRBJ1-1, with D maybe TRBD1 (5 bases). CDR3 length equals 14 residues. Trimming pared 6 bases from V and 0 bases from J, leaving 11 bases between. Germline CDR1 reads KGHSH; CDR2 reads LQKENI. CDR3: CASSAGLMNTEAFF. CDR3 bases: TGTGCCAGCTCTGCGGGGCTTATGAACACTGAAGCTTTCTTT.

V and J are TRBV27 and TRBJ2-7, with 8 bases matching TRBD1. V dropped 2 bases and J dropped 5; count of bases not matched to a gene: 8. This CDR3 has 15 amino acids. Germline V gene data show CDR1 as MNHEY and CDR2 as SMNVEV (reference sequence). The CDR3 sequence: CASSLRYRGSDEQYF. The DNA for the CDR3 is TGTGCCAGCAGTTTACGTTACAGGGGGAGTGACGAGCAGTACTTC.

This clonotype has at least ten counts. This chain joins TRBV6-6 and TRBJ2-7, with 9 bases fitting TRBD1. This CDR3 spans 15 amino acids. V was pared by 0 bases and J by 7 bases, with 7 bases of the junction left unmatched. CDR1 and CDR2 from the germline V gene are MNHNY and SVGAGI (reference sequence). The CDR3 coding sequence is TGTGCCAGCAGTTACTCGATACAGGGGGCGGGGGAGCAGTACTTC. Translated, it gives CASSYSIQGAGEQYF.